Listed below are T cell receptor beta chains from one sample, sequenced in a study of blood T cell repertoires in COVID-19. Clones were read by immunoSEQ multiplex PCR, and TCRdb kept only the in-frame ones, dropping some. Here the sample spans roughly 230,000 clones, nearly 90% being singletons. The sample consisted of peripheral blood. The receptors originated from a woman aged 60 to 75 with COVID-19, enrolled during active disease. CDR3s include the opening cysteine and the closing phenylalanine or tryptophan. D genes are given only for firm matches. Clone size, where shown, is once, few, many, or a class for clones that have expanded.

d_call j_call v_call clone_size cdr3_nt cdr3_aa
TRBD1 TRBJ2-5 TRBV6-5 - TGTGCCAGCAGTTACGCGACAGGGCAAGAGACCCAGTACTTC CASSYATGQETQYF
TRBD2 TRBJ2-3 TRBV4-2 - TGTGCCAGCAGCCAACGTCGACCGGGACTATTCACAGATACGCAGTATTTT CASSQRRPGLFTDTQYF
- TRBJ2-7 TRBV6-1 - TGTGCCAGCAGTGATAACTCTCGCTCCTACGAGCAGTACTTC CASSDNSRSYEQYF
- TRBJ1-1 TRBV7-9 - TGTGCCGGCAGCCCGGGGGGCTTTAGCACTGAAGCTTTCTTT CAGSPGGFSTEAFF
- TRBJ1-5 TRBV25-1 - TGTGCCAGCAGTGGCTCAACGGGACACGATCAGCCCCAGCATTTT CASSGSTGHDQPQHF
TRBD1 TRBJ1-2 TRBV11-2 - TGTGCCAGCAGCTTAACTGGGACAGGGAGCTATGGCTACACCTTC CASSLTGTGSYGYTF
- TRBJ2-7 TRBV3-1/TRBV3-2 - TGTGCCAGCAGCCAAGGGCCAGGGTATCGCGAGCAGTACTTC CASSQGPGYREQYF
- TRBJ1-2 TRBV12-3/TRBV12-4 - TGTGCCAGCTCGGGGGGTGAGGACTATGGCTACACCTTC CASSGGEDYGYTF
- TRBJ1-6 TRBV11-2 - TGTGCCAGCAGCTTAAGTACCCCTGTCAGTAATTCACCCCTCCACTTT CASSLSTPVSNSPLHF
TRBD2 TRBJ2-3 TRBV4-1 - TGCGCCAGCAGCCAAGATGCGTCCAGCGGGGGGGCCTGGGGTACGCAGTATTTT CASSQDASSGGAWGTQYF
- TRBJ1-6 TRBV15 - TGTGCCACCAGCAGAGATCACGGGAACCTCTATAATTCACCCCTCCACTTT CATSRDHGNLYNSPLHF
- TRBJ1-5 TRBV6-5 - TGTGCCAGCAGTTCGGGGGGCCGAAGCAATCAGCCCCAGCATTTT CASSSGGRSNQPQHF
TRBD1 TRBJ2-7 TRBV19 once TGTGCCAGTAGGGACAGGGCGAGAGGCGAGCAGTACTTC CASRDRARGEQYF
TRBD1 TRBJ1-4 TRBV6-5 once TGTGCCAGCAGCCGAGACAGGGGCAGTGAAAAACTGTTTTTT CASSRDRGSEKLFF
TRBD1 TRBJ1-1 TRBV11-3 - TGTGCCAGCAGCCTTTCGCTCGGGACAGGGGGCGAGACTGAAGCTTTCTTT CASSLSLGTGGETEAFF
- TRBJ1-1 TRBV3-1/TRBV3-2 - TGTGCCAGCAGCCGACTCCGGGGGGACACTGAAGCTTTCTTT CASSRLRGDTEAFF
TRBD2 TRBJ2-1 TRBV7-2 - TGTGCCAGCAGCTCTCAGCGGGGGCACTACAATGAGCAGTTCTTC CASSSQRGHYNEQFF
- TRBJ1-6 TRBV7-9 - TGTGCCAGCAGCTTAGCCCAGACTTCTCCCCTCCACTTT CASSLAQTSPLHF
- TRBJ2-6 TRBV6-5 - TGTGCCAGCAATAAAAGAGTCTCTGGGGCCAACGTCCTGACTTTC CASNKRVSGANVLTF
- TRBJ1-2 TRBV10-3 - TGTGCCATCAGTGGGGGGCAGGGAGATCCTGGCTACACCTTC CAISGGQGDPGYTF
- TRBJ2-2 TRBV2 - TGTGCCAGCAGTCCTTATATAACGAGAACCGGGGAGCTGTTTTTT CASSPYITRTGELFF
- TRBJ1-6 TRBV19 - TGTGCCAGTAACGGGGGAATCCGGGGACTGTATAATTCACCCCTCCACTTT CASNGGIRGLYNSPLHF
- TRBJ1-4 TRBV4-1 - TGCGCCAGCAGCCAAAACAGGAACGAAAAACTGTTTTTT CASSQNRNEKLFF
TRBD2 TRBJ2-5 TRBV5-1 - TGCGCCAGCAGCTTGCGGCTAGCGGGGGGGCAAGTTGAGACCCAGTACTTC CASSLRLAGGQVETQYF
- TRBJ2-6 TRBV4-3 - TGCGCCAGCAGCCAAGAAGCAGGGCCTGGGGCCAACGTCCTGACTTTC CASSQEAGPGANVLTF
TRBD1 TRBJ1-6 TRBV19 - TGTGCCAGTAGACCCATGGGACAGGGGATATCACCCCTCCACTTT CASRPMGQGISPLHF
- TRBJ1-1 TRBV5-4 - TGTGCCAGCAGCTTGGAAGGAGGTCGGTATACTGAAGCTTTCTTT CASSLEGGRYTEAFF
- TRBJ2-7 TRBV9 - TGTGCCAGCAGCGTAGGCTCAGAGGGTCGGACCGAGCAGTACTTC CASSVGSEGRTEQYF